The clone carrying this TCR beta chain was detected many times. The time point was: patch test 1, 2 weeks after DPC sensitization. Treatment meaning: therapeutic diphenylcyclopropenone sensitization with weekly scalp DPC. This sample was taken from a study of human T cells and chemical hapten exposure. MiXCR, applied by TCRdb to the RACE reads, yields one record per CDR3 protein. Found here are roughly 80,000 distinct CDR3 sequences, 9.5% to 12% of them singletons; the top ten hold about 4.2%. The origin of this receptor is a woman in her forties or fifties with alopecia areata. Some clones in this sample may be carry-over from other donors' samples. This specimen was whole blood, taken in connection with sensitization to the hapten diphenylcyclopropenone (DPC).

The CDR3 nucleotides are TGTGCCAGCAGCTTGGGTAATCTCTGGAACTCCTATAATTCACCCCTCCACTTT. This gives the protein CASSLGNLWNSYNSPLHF. The chain is built from TRBV5-4 and TRBJ1-6; D is uncertain. The CDR3 consists of 18 residues. Trimming took off 0 bases at V and 0 bases at J, with 13 bases between the two ends. Germline CDR1 is SGHNT and CDR2 is YYREEE (reference sequence).